This T cell receptor beta chain is from a study of control samples from healthy donors and cancer patients. Sequenced by immunoSEQ multiplex PCR; TCRdb stores in-frame clones only, minus some. The data hold about 130,000 clones, with about 95% observed a single time. This TCR came from a young man in good health. The sequenced material came from blood.

This CDR3 reads CASNTGSSPLHF. The CDR3, as DNA: TGTGCCAGTAATACAGGGTCCTCACCCCTCCACTTT. The gene calls are TRBV19 and TRBJ1-6; possibly TRBD1 for D (6 bases). The length of the CDR3 is 12 residues. Per the germline V gene, CDR1 is LNHDA and CDR2 is SQIVND (reference sequence). Trimming took off 7 bases at V and 10 bases at J, with 11 bases between the two ends.